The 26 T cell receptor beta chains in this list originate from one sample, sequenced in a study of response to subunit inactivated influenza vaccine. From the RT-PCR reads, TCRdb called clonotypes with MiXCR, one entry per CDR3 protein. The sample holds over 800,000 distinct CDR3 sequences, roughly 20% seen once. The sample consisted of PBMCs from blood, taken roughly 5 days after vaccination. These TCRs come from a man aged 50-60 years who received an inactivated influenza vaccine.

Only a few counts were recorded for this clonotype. As DNA, the CDR3 is TGCAGCGGCGGACTCAACTACGAGCAGTACTTC. It translates to CSGGLNYEQYF. J is TRBJ2-7 and V is TRBV29-1; the D gene is possibly TRBD2 (5 bases). Trimming took 7 bases from V and 3 from J, leaving 10 bases between them. Germline CDR1 reads SQVTM; CDR2 reads ANQGSEA. The length of the CDR3 is 11 residues.

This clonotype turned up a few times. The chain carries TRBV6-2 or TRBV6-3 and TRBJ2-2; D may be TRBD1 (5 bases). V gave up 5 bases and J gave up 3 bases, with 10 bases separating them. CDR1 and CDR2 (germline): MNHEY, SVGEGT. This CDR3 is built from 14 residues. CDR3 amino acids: CASSDRLYTGELFF. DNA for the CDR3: TGTGCCAGCAGTGACAGACTCTACACCGGGGAGCTGTTTTTT.

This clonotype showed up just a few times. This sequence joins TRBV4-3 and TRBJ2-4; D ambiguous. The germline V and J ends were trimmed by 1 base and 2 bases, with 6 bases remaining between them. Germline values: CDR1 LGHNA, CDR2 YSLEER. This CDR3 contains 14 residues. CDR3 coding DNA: TGCGCCAGCAGCCAAGGATTTTCCAAAAACATTCAGTACTTC. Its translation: CASSQGFSKNIQYF.

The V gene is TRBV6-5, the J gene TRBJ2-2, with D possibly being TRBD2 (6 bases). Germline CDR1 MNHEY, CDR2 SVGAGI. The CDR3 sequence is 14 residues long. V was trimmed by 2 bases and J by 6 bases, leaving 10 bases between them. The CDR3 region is CASSYGRGPGELFF. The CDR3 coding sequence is TGTGCCAGCAGTTACGGGCGGGGTCCCGGGGAGCTGTTTTTT.

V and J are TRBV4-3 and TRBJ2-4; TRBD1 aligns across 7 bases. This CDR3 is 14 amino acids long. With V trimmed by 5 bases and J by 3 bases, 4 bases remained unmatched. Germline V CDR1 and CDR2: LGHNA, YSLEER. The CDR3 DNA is TGCGCCAGCAGCATCGACAGGGACAAAAACATTCAGTACTTC. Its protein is CASSIDRDKNIQYF.

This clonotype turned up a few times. This CDR3 is CASSLPTFRRPSSYNEQFF. The CDR3 DNA follows: TGTGCCAGCAGCTTACCCACTTTTAGACGGCCGAGCTCCTACAATGAGCAGTTCTTC. J is TRBJ2-1 and V is TRBV11-1, with D unclear. The V end lost 2 bases, the J end lost 0 bases, and 20 bases lay between the germline ends. Germline assignment: CDR1 SGHAT and CDR2 FQDESV (reference sequence). The CDR3 is 19 amino acids.

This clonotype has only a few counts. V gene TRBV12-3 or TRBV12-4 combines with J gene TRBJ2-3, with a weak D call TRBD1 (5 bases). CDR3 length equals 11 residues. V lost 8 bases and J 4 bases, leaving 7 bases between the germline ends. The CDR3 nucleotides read TGTGCCAGCGTAGGGGCAGATACGCAGTATTTT. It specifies CASVGADTQYF.

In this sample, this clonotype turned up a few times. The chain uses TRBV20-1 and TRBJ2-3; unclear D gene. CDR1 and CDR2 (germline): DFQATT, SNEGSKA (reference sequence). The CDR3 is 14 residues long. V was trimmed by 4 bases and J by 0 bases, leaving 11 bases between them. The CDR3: CSATDGSSTDTQYF. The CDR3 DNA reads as TGCAGTGCTACGGACGGATCTAGCACAGATACGCAGTATTTT.

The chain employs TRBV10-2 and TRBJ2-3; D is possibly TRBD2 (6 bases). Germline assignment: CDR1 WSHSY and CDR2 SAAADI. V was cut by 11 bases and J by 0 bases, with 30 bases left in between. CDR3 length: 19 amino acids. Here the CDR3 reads CAGQSAGLLRLRSTDTQYF. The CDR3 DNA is TGCGCCGGCCAGAGCGCGGGACTTCTCCGCCTCAGGAGCACAGATACGCAGTATTTT.

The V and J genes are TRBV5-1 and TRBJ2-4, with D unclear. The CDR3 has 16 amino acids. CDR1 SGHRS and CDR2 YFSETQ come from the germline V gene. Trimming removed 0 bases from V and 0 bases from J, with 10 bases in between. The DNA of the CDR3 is TGCGCCAGCAGCTTGGGGCAGAAACTAGCCAAAAACATTCAGTACTTC. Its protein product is CASSLGQKLAKNIQYF. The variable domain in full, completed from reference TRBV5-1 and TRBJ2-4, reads KAGVTQTPRYLIKTRGQQVTLSCSPISGHRSVSWYQQTPGQGLQFLFEYFSETQRNKGNFPGRFSGRQFSNSRSEMNVSTLELGDSALYLCASSLGQKLAKNIQYFGAGTRLSVL.

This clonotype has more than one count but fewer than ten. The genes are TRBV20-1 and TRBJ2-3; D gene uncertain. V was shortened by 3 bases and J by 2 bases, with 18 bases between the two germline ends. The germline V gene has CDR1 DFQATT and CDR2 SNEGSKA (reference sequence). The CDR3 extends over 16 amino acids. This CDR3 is CSASYFRARVTDTQYF. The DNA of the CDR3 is TGCAGTGCTAGCTATTTTAGGGCTAGAGTCACAGATACGCAGTATTTT.

CDR3 sequence reads: CASSFSGNEQYF. The CDR3 DNA is TGCGCCAGCAGCTTCAGTGGGAACGAGCAGTACTTC. This chain links TRBV5-1 with TRBJ2-7, with D uncertain. The CDR3 contains 12 residues. V lost 2 bases, J lost 5 bases, and 8 bases lay in between. CDR1 is SGHRS and CDR2 is YFSETQ in the germline V gene.

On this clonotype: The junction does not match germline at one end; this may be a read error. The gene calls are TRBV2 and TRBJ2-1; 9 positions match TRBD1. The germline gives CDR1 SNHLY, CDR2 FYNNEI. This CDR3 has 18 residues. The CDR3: CACSLGVRTGAFYNEQFF. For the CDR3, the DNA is TGTGCCTGCAGTTTAGGCGTAAGGACAGGGGCATTTTACAATGAGCAGTTCTTC.

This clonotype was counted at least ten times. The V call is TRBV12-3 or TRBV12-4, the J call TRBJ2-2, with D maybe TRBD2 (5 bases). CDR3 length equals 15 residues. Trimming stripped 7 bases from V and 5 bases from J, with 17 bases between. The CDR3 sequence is CASNLGASRTGELFF. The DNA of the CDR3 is TGTGCCAGCAATCTGGGAGCTAGCCGTACCGGGGAGCTGTTTTTT.

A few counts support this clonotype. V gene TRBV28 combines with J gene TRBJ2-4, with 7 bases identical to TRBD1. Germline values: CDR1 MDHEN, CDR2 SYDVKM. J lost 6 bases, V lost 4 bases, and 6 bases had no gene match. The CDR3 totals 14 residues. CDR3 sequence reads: CASSWLQGTNIQYF. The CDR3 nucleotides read TGTGCCAGCAGTTGGTTACAGGGGACAAACATTCAGTACTTC.

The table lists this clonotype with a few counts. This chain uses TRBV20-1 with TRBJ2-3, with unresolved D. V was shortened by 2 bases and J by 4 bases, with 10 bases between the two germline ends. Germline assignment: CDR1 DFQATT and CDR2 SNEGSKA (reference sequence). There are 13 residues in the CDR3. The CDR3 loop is CSARTVGPDTQYF. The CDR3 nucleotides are TGCAGTGCTAGAACCGTTGGCCCAGATACGCAGTATTTT.

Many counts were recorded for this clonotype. The CDR3 spells CSVEPGETQYF. As DNA, the CDR3 is TGCAGCGTTGAACCGGGAGAGACCCAGTACTTC. The chain uses TRBV29-1 and TRBJ2-5; unclear D gene. This CDR3 is built from 11 residues. Trimming removed 2 bases at V and 4 bases at J, with 5 bases between. The V gene's germline CDR1 is SQVTM and CDR2 ANQGSEA.

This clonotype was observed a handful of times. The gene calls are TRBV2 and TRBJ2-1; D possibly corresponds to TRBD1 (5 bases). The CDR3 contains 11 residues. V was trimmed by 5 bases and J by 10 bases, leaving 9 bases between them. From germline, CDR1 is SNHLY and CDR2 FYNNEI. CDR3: CASSYDSEQFF. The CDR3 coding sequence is TGTGCCAGCAGTTACGACAGCGAGCAGTTCTTC. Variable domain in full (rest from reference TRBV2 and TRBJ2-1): EPEVTQTPSHQVTQMGQEVILRCVPISNHLYFYWYRQILGQKVEFLVSFYNNEISEKSEIFDDQFSVERPDGSNFTLKIRSTKLEDSAMYFCASSYDSEQFFGPGTRLTVL.

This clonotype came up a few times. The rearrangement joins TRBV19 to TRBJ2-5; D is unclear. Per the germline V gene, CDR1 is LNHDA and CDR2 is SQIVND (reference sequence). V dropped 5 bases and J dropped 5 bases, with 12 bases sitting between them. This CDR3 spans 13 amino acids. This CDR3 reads CASSSWDVETQYF. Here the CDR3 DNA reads TGTGCCAGTAGTTCCTGGGATGTGGAGACCCAGTACTTC.

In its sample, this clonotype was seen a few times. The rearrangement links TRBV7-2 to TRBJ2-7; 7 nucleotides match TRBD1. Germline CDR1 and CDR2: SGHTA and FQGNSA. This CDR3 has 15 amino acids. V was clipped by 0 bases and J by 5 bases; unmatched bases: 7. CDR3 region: CASSLAYDRAHEQYF. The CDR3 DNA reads TGTGCCAGCAGCTTAGCGTATGACAGGGCCCACGAGCAGTACTTC.

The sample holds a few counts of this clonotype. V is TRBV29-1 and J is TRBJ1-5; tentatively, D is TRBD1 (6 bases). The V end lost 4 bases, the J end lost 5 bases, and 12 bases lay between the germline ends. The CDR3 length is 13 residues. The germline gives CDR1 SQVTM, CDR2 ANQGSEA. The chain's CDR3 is CSVAYRDDQPQHF. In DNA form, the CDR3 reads TGCAGCGTTGCTTACAGGGATGATCAGCCCCAGCATTTT.

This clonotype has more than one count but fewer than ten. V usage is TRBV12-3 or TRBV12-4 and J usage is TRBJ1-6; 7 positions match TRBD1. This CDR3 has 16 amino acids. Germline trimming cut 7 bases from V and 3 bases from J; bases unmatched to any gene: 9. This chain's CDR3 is CASTNRQGRYNSPLHF. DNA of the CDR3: TGTGCCAGCACCAACCGACAGGGCCGCTATAATTCACCCCTCCACTTT.

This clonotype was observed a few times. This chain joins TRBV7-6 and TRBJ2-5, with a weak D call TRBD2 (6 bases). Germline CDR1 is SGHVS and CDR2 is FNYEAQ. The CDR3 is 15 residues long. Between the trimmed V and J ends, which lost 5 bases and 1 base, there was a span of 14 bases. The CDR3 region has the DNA TGTGCCAGCAGCCCAACACCTAGCGCCCAAGAGACCCAGTACTTC. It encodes CASSPTPSAQETQYF.

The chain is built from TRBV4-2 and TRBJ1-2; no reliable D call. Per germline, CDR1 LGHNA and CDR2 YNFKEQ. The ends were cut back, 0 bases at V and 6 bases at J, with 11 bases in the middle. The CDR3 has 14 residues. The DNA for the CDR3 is TGTGCCAGCAGCCAAGATCAGACGACGCATGGCTACACCTTC. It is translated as CASSQDQTTHGYTF.

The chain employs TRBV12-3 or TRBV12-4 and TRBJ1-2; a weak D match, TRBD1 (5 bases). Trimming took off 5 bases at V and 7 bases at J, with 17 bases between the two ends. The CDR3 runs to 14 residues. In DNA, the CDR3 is TGTGCCAGCAGTCCCGGGACGGGTCGTTTTGGCTACACCTTC. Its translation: CASSPGTGRFGYTF.

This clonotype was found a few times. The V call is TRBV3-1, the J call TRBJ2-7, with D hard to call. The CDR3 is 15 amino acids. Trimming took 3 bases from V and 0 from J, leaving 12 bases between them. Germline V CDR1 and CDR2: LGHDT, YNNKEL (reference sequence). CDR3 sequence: CASSHLARSSYEQYF. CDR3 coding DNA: TGTGCCAGCAGCCATTTGGCCCGTAGCTCCTACGAGCAGTACTTC.